This T cell receptor beta chain was documented in a study of blood T cell repertoires in COVID-19. Source study methods: Nucleated cell counts were estimated from reference gene primer amplification. Profiled with immunoSEQ multiplex PCR; TCRdb holds only in-frame clones, not every one. That table is the source of V, J and clone size, and D and trimming were worked out from the DNA. The data hold fewer than 250,000 clones, with roughly 90% observed a single time. CDR1 LNHDA and CDR2 SQIVND come from the germline V gene (reference sequence). V was cut by 3 bases and J by 0 bases, with 6 bases left in between. The CDR3 sequence is 15 residues long.

The chain is built from TRBV19 and TRBJ2-6; D not resolved. The clonotype originates from a woman aged 60 to 75 with acute or convalescent COVID-19. Sequences were obtained from peripheral blood. The CDR3 sequence is CASSIQISGANVLTF. The CDR3 nucleotides are TGTGCCAGTAGTATTCAGATCTCTGGGGCCAACGTCCTGACTTTC. The entire variable domain, with the rest obtained from reference TRBV19 and TRBJ2-6, is as follows: DGGITQSPKYLFRKEGQNVTLSCEQNLNHDAMYWYRQDPGQGLRLIYYSQIVNDFQKGDIAEGYSVSREKKESFPLTVTSAQKNPTAFYLCASSIQISGANVLTFGAGSRLTVL.